This note documents a single T cell receptor beta chain sequence. The data belong to a study of blood T cell repertoires in COVID-19. Study overall: The origin of the acute and convalescent COVID-19 samples was the United States, Italy and Spain. The cDNA or gDNA used as material had been derived from T cells, B-cell-depleted T cells, or PBMCs.

Authors' data handling: From reference gene primer amplification, estimates of nucleated cell counts were derived. The protocol was immunoSEQ multiplex PCR, while the TCRdb copy is restricted to in-frame clones and leaves out a portion. The DNA was the basis for D and trimming; V, J and clone size are from that table. In the table there are more than 200,000 clones, 70% to 90% of which are singletons. The source material was peripheral blood. The source of this sequence is an elderly man with acute or convalescent COVID-19.

CDR3 protein: CASSLWGQVNTEAFF. CDR3 coding DNA: TGCGCCAGCAGCTTATGGGGACAAGTGAACACTGAAGCTTTCTTT. This chain uses TRBV5-1 with TRBJ1-1; weak D call: TRBD1 (6 bases). With 2 bases removed from V and 0 bases from J, the gap between germline ends came to 11 bases. The CDR3 is 15 amino acids. The V gene's germline CDR1 is SGHRS and CDR2 YFSETQ.